The 24 T cell receptor beta chains below come from one sample, sequenced in a study of PD-1 blockade in classical Hodgkin lymphoma. Every single patient, without exception, relapsed after autologous stem cell transplantation, and brentuximab vedotin exposure varied. Some clones are missing from TCRdb's copy, which holds only in-frame ones; the method was immunoSEQ multiplex PCR. The sample lists 84,000 or so clones, about 93% occurring once. Source: peripheral blood mononuclear cells (PBMCs), taken before the second cycle of nivolumab. The receptors shown here come from a human donor with classical Hodgkin lymphoma.

This clone was found once. CDR3 coding DNA: TGTGCCAGCAGCGTAGGGGACAGCAAATCCTACGAGCAGTACTTC. Translated, it gives CASSVGDSKSYEQYF. The chain carries TRBV9 and TRBJ2-7; TRBD1 agrees at 7 bases. V lost 0 bases, J lost 1 base, and 4 bases stayed unmatched. The CDR3 has 15 residues. Looked up from germline, CDR1 is SGDLS and CDR2 is YYNGEE.

Written as DNA, the CDR3 is TGTGCCACCATGGACAGGGGATCAGATACGCAGTATTTT. This sequence encodes CATMDRGSDTQYF. The rearrangement joins TRBV19 to TRBJ2-3; 9 positions agree with TRBD1. J lost 4 bases, V lost 10 bases, and 6 bases had no gene match. CDR3 length: 13 amino acids. Germline lookup yields CDR1 LNHDA and CDR2 SQIVND (reference sequence).

The rearrangement links TRBV5-1 to TRBJ2-7; TRBD1 or TRBD2 may be the D gene (6 bases each). The germline CDR1 and CDR2 sequences are SGHRS and YFSETQ. This CDR3 region has 16 residues. Trimming removed 3 bases from V and 0 bases from J, with 16 bases in between. The CDR3: CASSSVGGPDSYEQYF. The DNA of the CDR3 is TGCGCCAGCAGCTCGGTAGGGGGGCCCGACTCCTACGAGCAGTACTTC.

The chain joins TRBV9 to TRBJ1-1; 9 bases map to TRBD1. CDR1 is SGDLS and CDR2 is YYNGEE in the germline V gene. This CDR3 spans 20 amino acids. Unmatched junction bases numbered 16, after V lost 0 bases and J lost 1 base. The DNA of the CDR3 is TGTGCCAGCAGCGTAGAAGTGGGTAACCGGGACAGGGATCCGAACACTGAAGCTTTCTTT. Amino acid sequence: CASSVEVGNRDRDPNTEAFF.

The V call is TRBV29-1, the J call TRBJ2-5, with D perhaps assigned TRBD1 or TRBD2 (5 bases each). The germline V gene has CDR1 SQVTM and CDR2 ANQGSEA. Trimming removed 6 bases at V and 2 bases at J, with 10 bases between. This CDR3 contains 12 residues. The CDR3: CSVGTAQETQYF. The CDR3 nucleotides are TGCAGCGTGGGGACCGCACAAGAGACCCAGTACTTC.

The chain has TRBV18 and TRBJ2-3; 10 bases fit TRBD1. With V trimmed by 0 bases and J by 5 bases, 2 bases remained unmatched. This CDR3 contains 15 residues. Germline V CDR1 and CDR2: KGHSH, LQKENI. The CDR3, as DNA: TGTGCCAGCTCACCACCGACAGGGGGCAGAGATACGCAGTATTTT. Its translation: CASSPPTGGRDTQYF.

The chain combines TRBV6-6 with TRBJ1-1, with D possibly TRBD1 on 6 matching bases. Germline values: CDR1 MNHNY, CDR2 SVGAGI (reference sequence). V was shortened by 6 bases and J by 6 bases, with 17 bases between the two germline ends. CDR3 length equals 14 residues. The chain's CDR3 is CASSQRTEAPEAFF. The DNA of the CDR3 is TGTGCCAGCAGCCAACGGACAGAAGCCCCTGAAGCTTTCTTT.

The chain joins TRBV6-5 to TRBJ2-1; 9 positions agree with TRBD1. The CDR3 sequence is 14 residues long. Trimming took 8 bases from V and 7 from J; bases not matched to a gene: 9. Per the germline V gene, CDR1 is MNHEY and CDR2 is SVGAGI. In DNA, the CDR3 is TGTGCCAGCCAGCGGGACAGGGATTTTAATGAGCAGTTCTTC. Translated, it gives CASQRDRDFNEQFF.

The chain recombines TRBV2 with TRBJ1-5; a possible D gene is TRBD1 (5 bases). Germline CDR1 reads SNHLY; CDR2 reads FYNNEI. The CDR3 has 15 amino acids. The ends were cut back, 5 bases at V and 4 bases at J, with 15 bases in the middle. CDR3 protein: CASSPSGPPNQPQHF. Here the CDR3 DNA reads TGTGCCAGCAGTCCCTCGGGACCGCCAAATCAGCCCCAGCATTTT.

This chain uses TRBV28 with TRBJ1-1, with 12 bases matching TRBD1. The CDR3 has 20 amino acids. V lost 6 bases and J lost 3; bases outside the gene matches: 20. Germline lookup yields CDR1 MDHEN and CDR2 SYDVKM. CDR3 DNA: TGTGCCAGCAGCTCCCTCACCGGGACAGGGGGCGGTGTAGTGGACACTGAAGCTTTCTTT. This translates into CASSSLTGTGGGVVDTEAFF.

The chain has TRBV2 and TRBJ1-2, with D maybe TRBD1 (5 bases). Trimming took 5 bases from V and 4 from J, leaving 5 bases between them. The CDR3 is 11 residues long. The germline V gene encodes CDR1 SNHLY and CDR2 FYNNEI. CDR3 protein: CASSQGYGYTF. The DNA for the CDR3 is TGTGCCAGCAGTCAGGGCTATGGCTACACCTTC.

The rearrangement links TRBV5-1 to TRBJ2-7, with 8 bases fitting TRBD1. The CDR3 is made up of 15 amino acids. CDR1 SGHRS and CDR2 YFSETQ come from the germline V gene. V gave up 4 bases and J gave up 0 bases; unmatched junction bases: 6. This CDR3 is CASSPRTGSSYEQYF. CDR3 nucleotide sequence: TGCGCCAGCAGCCCGAGGACAGGGAGCTCCTACGAGCAGTACTTC.

V is TRBV6-1 and J is TRBJ1-2; TRBD1 might be the D (5 bases). The CDR3 spans 14 residues. V lost 6 bases to trimming and J lost 4 bases, with 15 bases between them. CDR1 and CDR2 from the germline V gene are MNHNS and SASEGT. CDR3: CASRTLGATYGYTF. In DNA, the CDR3 is TGTGCCAGCAGGACCCTAGGGGCGACCTATGGCTACACCTTC.

This rearrangement joins TRBV30 to TRBJ1-2; no clear D gene. Trimming pared 4 bases from V and 8 bases from J, leaving 11 bases between. Per germline, CDR1 GTSNPN and CDR2 SVGIG (reference sequence). The CDR3 consists of 11 residues. This CDR3 reads CAWILAGGYTF. The CDR3 coding sequence is TGTGCCTGGATCTTGGCGGGAGGCTACACCTTC.

The genes are TRBV19 and TRBJ1-5; perhaps TRBD1 as D (5 bases). V lost 3 bases and J lost 2, with 14 bases in between. The CDR3 totals 16 residues. Germline V gene lookup returns CDR1 LNHDA and CDR2 SQIVND (reference sequence). DNA of the CDR3: TGTGCCAGTAGTATGCCCCTTCCGACAGGCAATCAGCCCCAGCATTTT. Protein product: CASSMPLPTGNQPQHF. Complete variable domain (other parts from reference TRBV19 and TRBJ1-5): DGGITQSPKYLFRKEGQNVTLSCEQNLNHDAMYWYRQDPGQGLRLIYYSQIVNDFQKGDIAEGYSVSREKKESFPLTVTSAQKNPTAFYLCASSMPLPTGNQPQHFGDGTRLSIL.

The chain has TRBV28 and TRBJ2-7, with TRBD2 matching over 11 bases. Germline loops: CDR1 MDHEN, CDR2 SYDVKM. The junction had 4 bases not matched to a gene; V was cut back by 7 bases and J by 2 bases. The CDR3 runs to 14 residues. CDR3 amino acids: CASMRLAGTYEQYF. CDR3 nucleotides: TGTGCCAGCATGAGACTAGCGGGAACCTACGAGCAGTACTTC.

The rearrangement uses TRBV2 and TRBJ1-1; D remains ambiguous. From germline, CDR1 is SNHLY and CDR2 FYNNEI. V lost 2 bases to trimming and J lost 6 bases, with 19 bases between them. The CDR3 consists of 16 residues. CDR3 protein: CASSEFVPKKKAEAFF. The CDR3 DNA follows: TGTGCCAGCAGTGAATTTGTTCCTAAAAAGAAGGCTGAAGCTTTCTTT. The variable domain in full, with the rest retrieved from reference TRBV2 and TRBJ1-1, is EPEVTQTPSHQVTQMGQEVILRCVPISNHLYFYWYRQILGQKVEFLVSFYNNEISEKSEIFDDQFSVERPDGSNFTLKIRSTKLEDSAMYFCASSEFVPKKKAEAFFGQGTRLTVV.

The CDR3 protein is CASVLHSNQPQHF. The CDR3 DNA is TGTGCCAGCGTGTTACATAGCAATCAGCCCCAGCATTTT. The V call is TRBV2, the J call TRBJ1-5; D is undetermined. Germline V lookup: CDR1 SNHLY, CDR2 FYNNEI. The V end was cut by 8 bases, the J end by 0 bases, with 8 bases between. This CDR3 has 13 amino acids.

The CDR3: CASSLEIGDTQYF. In nucleotides, the CDR3 is TGCGCCAGCAGCTTAGAAATCGGGGATACGCAGTATTTT. This chain connects TRBV5-1 to TRBJ2-3; D remains ambiguous. From germline, CDR1 is SGHRS and CDR2 YFSETQ. The CDR3 runs to 13 residues. Trimming took 2 bases from V and 6 from J, leaving 10 bases between them. The complete variable domain, with remaining parts taken from reference TRBV5-1 and TRBJ2-3, reads KAGVTQTPRYLIKTRGQQVTLSCSPISGHRSVSWYQQTPGQGLQFLFEYFSETQRNKGNFPGRFSGRQFSNSRSEMNVSTLELGDSALYLCASSLEIGDTQYFGPGTRLTVL.

This sequence joins TRBV6-1 and TRBJ1-2, with D possibly being TRBD1 (5 bases). The CDR3 is 13 amino acids. Deletions cut 2 bases from V and 5 bases from J, with 9 bases between. Germline CDR1 reads MNHNS; CDR2 reads SASEGT. CDR3: CASSEFRVYGYTF. The CDR3 DNA reads TGTGCCAGCAGTGAATTCAGGGTTTATGGCTACACCTTC.

The V gene is TRBV7-9, the J gene TRBJ2-3; unclear D gene. Germline assignment: CDR1 SEHNR and CDR2 FQNEAQ (reference sequence). CDR3 length: 15 amino acids. V lost 1 base, J lost 4 bases, and 12 bases lay in between. The CDR3 coding sequence is TGTGCCAGCAGCTTAGAATTTTTTGTCTCAGATACGCAGTATTTT. Encoded protein: CASSLEFFVSDTQYF.

The chain couples TRBV7-9 to TRBJ1-5, with a weak D call TRBD1 (5 bases). The CDR3 spans 12 residues. With 2 bases removed from V and 6 bases from J, the gap between germline ends came to 5 bases. Germline V gene data show CDR1 as SEHNR and CDR2 as FQNEAQ (reference sequence). CDR3 DNA: TGTGCCAGCAGCTTACAGGGTCAGCCCCAGCATTTT. This codes for CASSLQGQPQHF.

The genes are TRBV6-6 and TRBJ1-5, with D unresolved. This CDR3 is 16 amino acids long. The V end lost 0 bases, the J end lost 0 bases, and 9 bases lay between the germline ends. CDR1 and CDR2 from the germline V gene are MNHNY and SVGAGI (reference sequence). The CDR3 DNA follows: TGTGCCAGCAGTTACTCGTCACAATATAGCAATCAGCCCCAGCATTTT. Its protein is CASSYSSQYSNQPQHF.

The chain carries TRBV15 and TRBJ2-5, with D hard to call. The CDR3 is 14 residues long. Looked up from germline, CDR1 is LNHNV and CDR2 is YYDKDF (reference sequence). V was clipped by 0 bases and J by 4 bases, with 9 bases between them. The CDR3 sequence: CATSRDQLGETQYF. As DNA, the CDR3 is TGTGCCACCAGCAGAGATCAGCTCGGAGAGACCCAGTACTTC.